The entry below describes one T cell receptor (beta chain). Its specificity is unknown. The CDR3 loop spans 15 amino acids. Germline V lookup: CDR1 SGHKS, CDR2 YYEKEE (reference sequence). V lost 0 bases to trimming and J lost 4 bases; unmatched junction nucleotides: 3. The data were taken from a study of T cell repertoires in cytomegalovirus infection. Turning to the study itself: Based on public TCR beta signatures, there were indications of CMV infection and of a matching HLA type. Study-wide findings and caveats: CMV-specific TCR beta clonotypes restricted by HLA-C were the ones dominating the ex vivo response. Cumulative frequency of public TCR beta families picked out carriers of CMV plus the relevant HLA.

TCRdb re-derived calls from the reads in MiXCR, one entry per CDR3 protein. This sample has about 450,000 distinct CDR3 sequences, with roughly 30% found just once. The clonotype was recovered from a human donor in good health (CMV status not recorded). Some clones in this sample may be carry-over from other donors' samples. Sequences were obtained from PBMCs. V gene TRBV5-5 combines with J gene TRBJ2-7; 11 nucleotides align to TRBD1. This CDR3 reads CASSLDGTGGYEQYF. For the CDR3, the DNA is TGTGCCAGCAGCTTGGACGGGACAGGGGGGTACGAGCAGTACTTC.